Below are 16 T cell receptor beta chains sequenced from a single sample in a study of pediatric ulcerative colitis. During colonoscopy, one to two rectal pinch biopsies were collected. Assay: immunoSEQ multiplex PCR; the TCRdb copy retains only in-frame clones and omits some. The table includes tens of thousands of clones, more than 65% detected once. Input material: gut tissue. All receptors derive from a boy aged 5-17 years with severe ulcerative colitis.

This chain connects TRBV7-9 to TRBJ1-2; TRBD1 might be the D (6 bases). The germline V gene has CDR1 SEHNR and CDR2 FQNEAQ (reference sequence). The CDR3 spans 18 residues. V lost 4 bases, J lost 6 bases, and 27 bases lay in between. In DNA form, the CDR3 reads TGTGCCAGCAGCTCCACCCCAAACCTACAGGGATTTTTGGATGGCTACACCTTC. This gives the protein CASSSTPNLQGFLDGYTF.

This clone is medium-sized within its sample. J is TRBJ1-1 and V is TRBV7-8; D not certain. Germline values: CDR1 SGHVS, CDR2 FQNEAQ. The CDR3 has 15 residues. Trimming cost V 5 bases and J 1 base, with 14 bases left between them. CDR3 DNA: TGTGCCAGCAGCCCGACACCGTCCCGGAACACTGAAGCTTTCTTT. Amino acids: CASSPTPSRNTEAFF.

This clone was recorded a few times. This rearrangement joins TRBV5-1 to TRBJ1-2, with a weak D call TRBD1 (5 bases). This CDR3 contains 14 residues. The germline V gene encodes CDR1 SGHRS and CDR2 YFSETQ. V was clipped by 3 bases and J by 5 bases, with 14 bases between them. The CDR3 region has the DNA TGCGCCAGCAGCTATGCCGGGACGGAATATGGCTACACCTTC. It encodes CASSYAGTEYGYTF.

In this sample, this clone turned up a few times. V is TRBV25-1 and J is TRBJ2-1; D uncertain. Germline V gene lookup returns CDR1 MGHDK and CDR2 SYGVNS. This CDR3 spans 14 amino acids. V was trimmed by 2 bases and J by 0 bases, leaving 5 bases between them. CDR3 sequence (DNA): TGTGCCAGCAGTGAACAGAGCTCCTACAATGAGCAGTTCTTC. This sequence encodes CASSEQSSYNEQFF.

This chain connects TRBV7-2 to TRBJ2-7, with D possibly being TRBD1 (5 bases). V gave up 1 base and J gave up 2 bases, with 12 bases separating them. The CDR3 contains 15 residues. Per germline, CDR1 SGHTA and CDR2 FQGNSA. The CDR3 region is CASSLGSAGTYEQYF. The CDR3 DNA sequence: TGTGCCAGCAGCTTAGGTTCGGCAGGGACCTACGAGCAGTACTTC.

This clone came up a few times. V and J are TRBV18 and TRBJ2-3; the D is unclear. V lost 6 bases and J 0 bases, leaving 7 bases between the germline ends. From germline, CDR1 is KGHSH and CDR2 LQKENI. The CDR3 spans 13 residues. This CDR3 is CASSLDSTDTQYF. The CDR3 DNA reads as TGTGCCAGCTCGCTGGACAGCACAGATACGCAGTATTTT.

The gene calls are TRBV15 and TRBJ2-1; 7 bases match TRBD2. The germline V gene encodes CDR1 LNHNV and CDR2 YYDKDF (reference sequence). The CDR3 runs to 15 residues. J gave up 4 bases and V 5 bases, and 8 bases lay outside the gene matches. This CDR3 is CATSPHGGSYNEQFF. The CDR3, as DNA: TGTGCCACCAGCCCCCACGGCGGGAGTTACAATGAGCAGTTCTTC.

This chain uses TRBV7-2 with TRBJ2-5, with 13 bases identical to TRBD2. Trimming at V came to 2 bases and at J to 5 bases, leaving 5 bases not matched to a gene. Germline-derived CDR1 and CDR2 are SGHTA and FQGNSA. The CDR3 has 16 amino acids. The CDR3 DNA reads TGTGCCAGCAGCTTACGACTAGCGGGAGGTCGGGAGACCCAGTACTTC. It encodes CASSLRLAGGRETQYF.

The chain recombines TRBV6-1 with TRBJ2-5, with D unclear. The germline V and J ends were trimmed by 5 bases and 2 bases, with 9 bases remaining between them. The CDR3 is 13 amino acids. From germline, CDR1 is MNHNS and CDR2 SASEGT. CDR3 DNA sequence: TGTGCCAGCAGTCTGGACCCGCAAGAGACCCAGTACTTC. This codes for CASSLDPQETQYF.

This rearrangement joins TRBV19 to TRBJ2-3, with 8 bases fitting TRBD1. The CDR3 is 13 amino acids. From germline, CDR1 is LNHDA and CDR2 SQIVND (reference sequence). V gave up 8 bases and J gave up 5 bases; unmatched junction bases: 6. The CDR3 spells CASSGQGVDTQYF. The CDR3 DNA reads as TGTGCCAGTTCTGGACAGGGAGTAGATACGCAGTATTTT.

This clone was detected only a few times. This rearrangement joins TRBV28 to TRBJ2-7; TRBD1 might be the D (6 bases). CDR3 size: 14 residues. The germline V gene has CDR1 MDHEN and CDR2 SYDVKM. V lost 3 bases and J 5 bases, leaving 14 bases between the germline ends. CDR3 sequence (DNA): TGTGCCAGCAGTTTGGCACAGGGTTACCACGAGCAGTACTTC. Translating gives CASSLAQGYHEQYF.

The V and J genes are TRBV7-9 and TRBJ2-2, with D possibly TRBD2 on 5 matching bases. Trimming shortened V by 4 bases and J by 9 bases, and 15 bases separated the two germline ends. This CDR3 spans 14 amino acids. Germline loops: CDR1 SEHNR, CDR2 FQNEAQ (reference sequence). The CDR3 DNA reads TGTGCCAGCAGCTCCTTAGCGACCGGCAGGGAGCTGTTTTTT. Translation: CASSSLATGRELFF.

J is TRBJ1-3 and V is TRBV30; D call uncertain. The CDR3 has 13 residues. Germline values: CDR1 GTSNPN, CDR2 SVGIG (reference sequence). V lost 1 base and J 5 bases, leaving 9 bases between the germline ends. The CDR3 reads CAWSGSNRNTIYF. The CDR3 DNA is TGTGCCTGGAGTGGCAGTAACCGAAACACCATATATTTT.

V is TRBV5-1 and J is TRBJ1-2; D perhaps matches TRBD1 (5 bases). Germline lookup yields CDR1 SGHRS and CDR2 YFSETQ. V was pared by 0 bases and J by 6 bases, with 12 bases between. This CDR3 spans 14 amino acids. The CDR3 DNA is TGCGCCAGCAGCTTGGGGGGCGATATAGATGGCTACACCTTC. It encodes CASSLGGDIDGYTF. The whole variable domain, filled in from reference TRBV5-1 and TRBJ1-2, reads KAGVTQTPRYLIKTRGQQVTLSCSPISGHRSVSWYQQTPGQGLQFLFEYFSETQRNKGNFPGRFSGRQFSNSRSEMNVSTLELGDSALYLCASSLGGDIDGYTFGSGTRLTVV.

Only a few counts were recorded for this clone. The V call is TRBV7-9, the J call TRBJ1-2, with no clear D. The CDR3 has 12 amino acids. With 2 bases removed from V and 5 bases from J, the gap between germline ends came to 6 bases. Germline V gene lookup returns CDR1 SEHNR and CDR2 FQNEAQ (reference sequence). Written as DNA, the CDR3 is TGTGCCAGCAGCTTAAAGGCGTATGGCTACACCTTC. Protein product: CASSLKAYGYTF.

Concerning this clone: Other DNA sequences in this sample translate to the same CDR3. V is TRBV4-2 and J is TRBJ2-1, with D maybe TRBD2 (5 bases). CDR1 and CDR2 (germline): LGHNA, YNFKEQ. Deletions cut 2 bases from V and 2 bases from J, with 10 bases between. The CDR3 spans 15 residues. The CDR3 DNA is TGTGCCAGCAGCCAACTAGCTGGGGCCTACAATGAGCAGTTCTTC. It translates to CASSQLAGAYNEQFF.